This passage covers 11 T cell receptor beta chains from one sample sequenced in a study of control samples from healthy donors and cancer patients. The table came from immunoSEQ multiplex PCR; TCRdb's copy has only in-frame clones and leaves some out. The table has about 170,000 clones, around 90% seen once. Sequencing was carried out using blood. These TCRs come from a man aged 30 to 45 in good health.

V usage is TRBV5-1 and J usage is TRBJ1-1; TRBD1 aligns across 7 bases. The trim removed 4 bases at V and 2 bases at J, leaving 5 bases unmatched. CDR3 length: 14 residues. Germline CDR1 is SGHRS and CDR2 is YFSETQ. The CDR3 nucleotides read TGCGCCAGCAGCGCCGGGACAGTTAACACTGAAGCTTTCTTT. Translation gives CASSAGTVNTEAFF.

The chain combines TRBV28 with TRBJ2-3; 16 bases are a match to TRBD2. The CDR3 is 18 amino acids. Germline assignment: CDR1 MDHEN and CDR2 SYDVKM. J gave up 5 bases and V 5 bases, and 10 bases lay outside the gene matches. CDR3 sequence: CASSEGTSGRVVGDTQYF. CDR3 in DNA: TGTGCCAGCAGTGAGGGGACTAGCGGGAGGGTCGTGGGAGATACGCAGTATTTT.

The chain has TRBV9 and TRBJ1-1, with 7 bases aligning to TRBD1. From germline, CDR1 is SGDLS and CDR2 YYNGEE. The CDR3 loop spans 16 amino acids. V was pared by 5 bases and J by 2 bases, with 12 bases of the junction left unmatched. Here the CDR3 DNA reads TGTGCCAGCAGTGATTTTCCCGGGACAGCTAACACTGAAGCTTTCTTT. Translation: CASSDFPGTANTEAFF.

This chain uses TRBV6-2 or TRBV6-3 with TRBJ1-1, with 12 bases identical to TRBD1. J was trimmed by 11 bases and V by 6 bases; bases with no gene match: 7. The CDR3 covers 13 residues. The germline V gene has CDR1 MNHEY and CDR2 SVGEGT. CDR3 residues: CASSGTGGWGAFF. In nucleotides, the CDR3 is TGTGCCAGCAGCGGGACAGGGGGCTGGGGGGCTTTCTTT.

This clone was seen more than once but under ten times. V gene TRBV11-3 combines with J gene TRBJ2-1; D is undetermined. CDR3 length: 15 amino acids. Germline V gene lookup returns CDR1 SGHNT and CDR2 YENEEA. Between the trimmed V and J ends, which lost 5 bases and 2 bases, there was a span of 13 bases. This chain's CDR3 is CASSPLPPPYNEQFF. The CDR3 nucleotides are TGTGCCAGCAGCCCCCTTCCGCCTCCCTACAATGAGCAGTTCTTC.

This clone occurred once. V gene TRBV12-5 combines with J gene TRBJ1-1; possibly TRBD1 for D (5 bases). The CDR3 has 15 amino acids. CDR1 is LGHNT and CDR2 is FRNRAP in the germline V gene. The V gene lost 0 bases and the J gene lost 5 bases, with 13 bases spanning the gap. The CDR3 spells CASGLVNQGRTEAFF. CDR3 DNA sequence: TGTGCTAGTGGTTTGGTAAACCAGGGACGAACTGAAGCTTTCTTT.

The rearrangement uses TRBV4-3 and TRBJ2-1; weak D call: TRBD1 (6 bases). The CDR3 is made up of 13 amino acids. Deletions cut 0 bases from V and 14 bases from J, with 14 bases between. Looked up from germline, CDR1 is LGHNA and CDR2 is YSLEER. CDR3 in DNA: TGCGCCAGCAGCCAAGATATCAGGCAGGGGAAGTTCTTC. As protein: CASSQDIRQGKFF.

The chain recombines TRBV3-1 (or the pseudogene TRBV3-2) with TRBJ2-7; D perhaps matches TRBD2 (6 bases). The CDR3 has 15 residues. The V gene's germline CDR1 is LGHDT and CDR2 YNNKEL (reference sequence). Trimming shortened V by 1 base and J by 3 bases, and 13 bases separated the two germline ends. CDR3 DNA: TGTGCCAGCAGCCAAGCGTCTTACGGGAGCTACGAGCAGTACTTC. The encoded protein is CASSQASYGSYEQYF.

This sequence joins TRBV24-1 and TRBJ2-2; perhaps TRBD2 as D (5 bases). Germline CDR1 reads KGHDR; CDR2 reads SFDVKD. Trimming removed 1 base at V and 5 bases at J, with 13 bases between. CDR3 length: 16 amino acids. CDR3 protein: CATSDFGGLGTGELFF. CDR3 nucleotides: TGTGCCACCAGTGATTTTGGCGGGCTGGGGACCGGGGAGCTGTTTTTT.

The chain recombines TRBV2 with TRBJ1-5; D is unresolved. CDR3 size: 13 residues. CDR1 is SNHLY, CDR2 FYNNEI, per germline. The V end was cut by 1 base, the J end by 4 bases, with 5 bases between. CDR3 residues: CASSEEANQPQHF. DNA for the CDR3: TGTGCCAGCAGTGAAGAGGCTAATCAGCCCCAGCATTTT.

This sequence joins TRBV30 and TRBJ2-1, with 8 nucleotides matching TRBD2. The ends lost 6 bases at V and 9 bases at J; junction bases unmatched: 16. Germline V gene sequence: CDR1 GTSNPN, CDR2 SVGIG (reference sequence). CDR3 length: 15 residues. CDR3 loop: CACSQGRLAGGEQFF. The CDR3 bases are TGTGCCTGCTCTCAGGGGAGGCTAGCGGGCGGTGAGCAGTTCTTC.